One T cell receptor beta chain is described in this entry. The target antigen is unknown. Exclusion of a patient followed from autoimmune disease history or systemic immunosuppression. The source of the sample is a study of OX40 agonist ivuxolimab in advanced cancers. Study-level information: Hepatocellular carcinoma, melanoma, renal cell or head and neck cancer was diagnosed in the dose-escalation patients.

Study-wide findings and caveats: A proportion of nonresponders additionally exhibited low normalized T-cell clonal expansion. Clonal expansion was among the lowest in partial responders at 0.1-3.0 mg/kg, especially CD8+.

Data came from immunoSEQ multiplex PCR; TCRdb stores just in-frame clones and leaves some out. The sample records about 19,000 clones, roughly 88% being singletons. The sequencing used CD4+ or CD8+ T cells sorted from blood, collected in a trial of the OX40 agonist ivuxolimab. The source is an adult with an advanced solid tumor such as melanoma, head and neck, liver or kidney cancer.

Here the CDR3 DNA reads TGTGCCAGCAGTGAGGTGGGGGCTGACGAGCAGTACTTC. Translated, it gives CASSEVGADEQYF. J is TRBJ2-7 and V is TRBV6-5; the D gene is possibly TRBD1 (6 bases). The germline V gene has CDR1 MNHEY and CDR2 SVGAGI. The V end was cut by 5 bases, the J end by 5 bases, with 13 bases between. The CDR3 consists of 13 residues.